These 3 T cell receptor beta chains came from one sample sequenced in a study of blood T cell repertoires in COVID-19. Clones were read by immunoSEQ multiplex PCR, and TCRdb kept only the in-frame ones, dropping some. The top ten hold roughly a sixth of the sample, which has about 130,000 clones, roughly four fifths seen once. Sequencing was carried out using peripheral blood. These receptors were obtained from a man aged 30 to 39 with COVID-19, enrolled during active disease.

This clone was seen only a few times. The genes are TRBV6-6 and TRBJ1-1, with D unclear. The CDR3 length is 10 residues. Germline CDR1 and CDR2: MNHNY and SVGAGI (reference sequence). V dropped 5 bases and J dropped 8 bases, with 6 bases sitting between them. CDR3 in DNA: TGTGCCAGCAGTGAGCTCGAAGCTTTCTTT. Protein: CASSELEAFF.

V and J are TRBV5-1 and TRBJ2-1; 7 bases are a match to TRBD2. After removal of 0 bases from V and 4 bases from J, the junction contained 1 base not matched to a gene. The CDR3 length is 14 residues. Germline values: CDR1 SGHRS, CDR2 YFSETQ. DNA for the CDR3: TGCGCCAGCAGCTTGGGACTAGCATACAATGAGCAGTTCTTC. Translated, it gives CASSLGLAYNEQFF. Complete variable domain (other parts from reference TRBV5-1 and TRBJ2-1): KAGVTQTPRYLIKTRGQQVTLSCSPISGHRSVSWYQQTPGQGLQFLFEYFSETQRNKGNFPGRFSGRQFSNSRSEMNVSTLELGDSALYLCASSLGLAYNEQFFGPGTRLTVL.

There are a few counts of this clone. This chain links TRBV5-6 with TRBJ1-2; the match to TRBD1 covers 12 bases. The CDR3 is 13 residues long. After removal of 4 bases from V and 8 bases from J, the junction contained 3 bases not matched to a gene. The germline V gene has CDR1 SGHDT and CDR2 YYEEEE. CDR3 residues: CASSPGQGAGYTF. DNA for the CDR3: TGTGCCAGCAGCCCGGGACAGGGGGCGGGCTACACCTTC.